The clone carrying this TCR beta chain was found many times. Enrollment excluded any patients with other autoimmune diseases, uncontrolled infections, pregnancy or lactation. The germline CDR1 and CDR2 sequences are LGHNA and YSLEER. With 0 bases clipped from V and 5 bases from J, the junction kept 6 bases outside the gene matches. The CDR3 loop spans 18 amino acids. Scientists amplified the TCR beta CDR3 regions from RNA transcripts. First-round RT-PCR used HTBI primers; second-round multiplex PCR followed. TCRdb reprocessed the multiplex PCR reads via MiXCR and lists one record per CDR3 protein. The sample shows approximately 210,000 distinct CDR3 sequences, roughly 27% of them seen only once. The data originate from a study of Graves' ophthalmopathy and Graves' hyperthyroidism.

The receptor was derived from a man aged 50-59 years with Graves' ophthalmopathy. The rearrangement links TRBV4-3 to TRBJ2-2; 13 bases match TRBD2. Sequencing was performed on peripheral blood. CDR3 nucleotide sequence: TGCGCCAGCAGCCAAGACACTAGCGGGAGGGCCGAGACCGGGGAGCTGTTTTTT. It is translated as CASSQDTSGRAETGELFF.